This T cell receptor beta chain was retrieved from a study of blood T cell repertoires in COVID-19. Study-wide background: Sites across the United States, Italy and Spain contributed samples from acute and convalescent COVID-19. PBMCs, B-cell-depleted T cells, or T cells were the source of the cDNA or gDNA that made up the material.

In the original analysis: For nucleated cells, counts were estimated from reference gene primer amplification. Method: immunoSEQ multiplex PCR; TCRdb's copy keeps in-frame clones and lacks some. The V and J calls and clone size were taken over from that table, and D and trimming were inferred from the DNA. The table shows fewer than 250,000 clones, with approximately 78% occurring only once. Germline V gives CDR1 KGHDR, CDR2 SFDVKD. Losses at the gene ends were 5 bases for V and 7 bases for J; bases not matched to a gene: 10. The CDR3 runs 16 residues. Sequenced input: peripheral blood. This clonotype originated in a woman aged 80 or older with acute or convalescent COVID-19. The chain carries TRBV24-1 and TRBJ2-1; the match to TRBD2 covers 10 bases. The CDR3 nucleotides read TGTGCCACCAGTGCCTTGAGGCTAGCGGGGGAGAATGAGCAGTTCTTC. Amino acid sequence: CATSALRLAGENEQFF.